These 32 T cell receptor beta chains came from one sample sequenced in a study of T cell responses to AZD1222 COVID-19 vaccine. Data came from immunoSEQ multiplex PCR; TCRdb stores just in-frame clones and leaves some out. The sample consists of roughly 100,000 clones, around 89% of them appearing once. Sequenced here: peripheral blood, sampled on day 0 of AZD1222 vaccination. These TCRs come from an adult in good health.

The J gene is TRBJ2-4, the V gene TRBV28; the match to TRBD1 covers 7 bases. Germline-derived CDR1 and CDR2 are MDHEN and SYDVKM. This CDR3 comprises 16 residues. V trimming: 3 bases; J trimming: 8 bases; junction bases outside the gene matches: 13. In DNA form, the CDR3 reads TGTGCCAGCAGTTTCACAGGGGCCTACGGTAGGGACATTCAGTACTTC. Translating it yields CASSFTGAYGRDIQYF.

The chain is built from TRBV3-1 (or the pseudogene TRBV3-2) and TRBJ2-7; TRBD1 might be the D (5 bases). Germline V gene data show CDR1 as LGHDT and CDR2 as YNNKEL (reference sequence). Trimming left V 2 bases short and J 3 bases short, with 11 bases between. The CDR3 runs to 14 residues. CDR3 loop: CASSQLTGYYEQYF. CDR3 DNA sequence: TGTGCCAGCAGCCAACTTACAGGTTACTACGAGCAGTACTTC.

The chain joins TRBV11-3 to TRBJ2-1; 9 positions match TRBD2. V shed 5 bases, J shed 7 bases, and the junction held 12 bases outside the gene matches. Germline CDR1 and CDR2: SGHNT and YENEEA. There are 16 residues in the CDR3. CDR3 in amino acids: CASSAPPAGGTNEQFF. CDR3 bases: TGTGCCAGCAGCGCGCCTCCAGCGGGGGGTACAAATGAGCAGTTCTTC.

V and J are TRBV5-6 and TRBJ2-5; tentative D call: TRBD1 (7 bases). The V gene lost 2 bases and the J gene lost 4 bases, with 15 bases spanning the gap. From germline, CDR1 is SGHDT and CDR2 YYEEEE. The CDR3 has 15 amino acids. CDR3 nucleotide sequence: TGTGCCAGCAGCTTCCCAGGGGGAGGCAGAGAGACCCAGTACTTC. It specifies CASSFPGGGRETQYF.

This chain uses TRBV7-3 with TRBJ1-1, with 7 bases fitting TRBD1. The germline V gene encodes CDR1 SGHTA and CDR2 FQGTGA. This CDR3 region has 12 residues. Unmatched junction bases numbered 1, after V lost 4 bases and J lost 5 bases. The CDR3 region is CASSSGGTEAFF. The CDR3, as DNA: TGTGCCAGCAGCTCAGGGGGGACTGAAGCTTTCTTT.

V and J are TRBV10-3 and TRBJ2-1, with 7 bases lining up with TRBD2. Germline CDR1 is ENHRY and CDR2 is SYGVKD. V was pared by 10 bases and J by 9 bases, with 9 bases of the junction left unmatched. The CDR3 consists of 12 residues. CDR3 nucleotides: TGTGCCACCTCCGAGCGGGGCGTTGAGCAGTTCTTC. Amino acids: CATSERGVEQFF.

The DNA of the CDR3 is TGTGCCTCTTGGACAGGCGAGGGGGTGGGCTACACCTTC. Protein sequence: CASWTGEGVGYTF. The gene calls are TRBV19 and TRBJ1-2, with 7 bases aligning to TRBD1. V dropped 11 bases and J dropped 8; count of bases not matched to a gene: 14. The germline V gene encodes CDR1 LNHDA and CDR2 SQIVND (reference sequence). The CDR3 loop spans 13 amino acids.

The genes are TRBV19 and TRBJ1-2; D is unclear. The germline V gene encodes CDR1 LNHDA and CDR2 SQIVND (reference sequence). V dropped 5 bases and J dropped 4 bases, with 11 bases sitting between them. CDR3 length: 13 amino acids. The CDR3 region has the DNA TGTGCCAGTAGTCCTGCATCTACCTATGGCTACACCTTC. Amino acids: CASSPASTYGYTF.

The rearrangement uses TRBV12-3 or TRBV12-4 and TRBJ2-7; D unclear. Trimming took 1 base from V and 8 from J, leaving 9 bases between them. This CDR3 has 12 amino acids. The CDR3 loop is CASSLGRGKQYF. For the CDR3, the DNA is TGTGCCAGCAGTTTAGGCCGTGGGAAGCAGTACTTC.

This sequence joins TRBV7-9 and TRBJ2-7, with a weak D call TRBD1 (6 bases). The CDR3 length is 12 residues. Trimming shortened V by 4 bases and J by 3 bases, and 7 bases separated the two germline ends. CDR1 is SEHNR and CDR2 is FQNEAQ in the germline V gene (reference sequence). Written as DNA, the CDR3 is TGTGCCAGCAGCTGGACAGTCTACGAGCAGTACTTC. Translation: CASSWTVYEQYF.

The gene calls are TRBV4-1 and TRBJ2-7, with 8 bases matching TRBD1. This CDR3 is 14 amino acids long. Trimming took 0 bases from V and 5 from J; bases not matched to a gene: 3. Germline values: CDR1 MGHRA, CDR2 YSYEKL. CDR3 sequence: CASSQDKTGDEQYF. Written as DNA, the CDR3 is TGCGCCAGCAGCCAAGATAAGACAGGGGACGAGCAGTACTTC.

The genes are TRBV2 and TRBJ2-1; D not certain. This CDR3 spans 12 amino acids. Trimming removed 2 bases at V and 9 bases at J, with 8 bases between. The germline gives CDR1 SNHLY, CDR2 FYNNEI. The CDR3 loop is CASSEPMGEQFF. The CDR3 DNA follows: TGTGCCAGCAGTGAACCCATGGGTGAGCAGTTCTTC.

The genes are TRBV7-3 and TRBJ1-1, with D unresolved. Germline V gene lookup returns CDR1 SGHTA and CDR2 FQGTGA. The germline V and J ends were trimmed by 4 bases and 1 base, with 7 bases remaining between them. CDR3 length equals 13 residues. The CDR3 DNA follows: TGTGCCAGCAGCTACGACGGGAACACTGAAGCTTTCTTT. Amino acids: CASSYDGNTEAFF.

The J gene is TRBJ2-7, the V gene TRBV9; possibly TRBD2 for D (6 bases). The CDR3 covers 14 residues. In germline, CDR1 is SGDLS, CDR2 YYNGEE. The V end lost 0 bases, the J end lost 2 bases, and 9 bases lay between the germline ends. The CDR3 bases are TGTGCCAGCAGCGTAGGCGGGGAGACCTACGAGCAGTACTTC. Its translation is CASSVGGETYEQYF.

The genes are TRBV3-1 (or the pseudogene TRBV3-2) and TRBJ1-1; D is uncertain. The CDR3 spans 15 residues. The V end lost 4 bases, the J end lost 0 bases, and 12 bases lay between the germline ends. Germline loops: CDR1 LGHDT, CDR2 YNNKEL (reference sequence). CDR3 region: CASSRTEYMNTEAFF. As DNA, the CDR3 is TGTGCCAGCAGCCGGACGGAGTACATGAACACTGAAGCTTTCTTT.

The chain is built from TRBV6-6 and TRBJ1-2; D is unresolved. CDR1 is MNHNY, CDR2 SVGAGI, per germline (reference sequence). V dropped 0 bases and J dropped 1 base, with 6 bases sitting between them. The CDR3 has 14 amino acids. The CDR3 loop reads CASSYSANNYGYTF. DNA of the CDR3: TGTGCCAGCAGTTACTCGGCCAATAACTATGGCTACACCTTC.

This chain links TRBV7-9 with TRBJ2-2, with D unclear. The CDR3 totals 15 residues. V was cut by 5 bases and J by 6 bases, with 16 bases left in between. CDR1 is SEHNR, CDR2 FQNEAQ, per germline (reference sequence). Here the CDR3 DNA reads TGTGCCAGCAGCCCCCCTGGCCAGGTGGCCGGGGAGCTGTTTTTT. This gives the protein CASSPPGQVAGELFF.

The chain combines TRBV19 with TRBJ1-2, with a tentative D call TRBD1 (5 bases). The germline gives CDR1 LNHDA, CDR2 SQIVND (reference sequence). V was clipped by 5 bases and J by 0 bases, with 13 bases between them. The CDR3 has 15 amino acids. The CDR3 nucleotides are TGTGCCAGTAGTCCACGACAGACCGCTAACTATGGCTACACCTTC. Translation: CASSPRQTANYGYTF.

The rearrangement joins TRBV28 to TRBJ1-2; TRBD1 is a possible D gene (5 bases). Germline CDR1 MDHEN, CDR2 SYDVKM. The CDR3 sequence is 16 residues long. Trimming took 0 bases from V and 5 from J, leaving 16 bases between them. The CDR3 DNA is TGTGCCAGCAGTTTATGGTTAGGGACGGCGGGGTATGGCTACACCTTC. It specifies CASSLWLGTAGYGYTF.

This clone was seen a few times. The chain uses TRBV6-2 or TRBV6-3 and TRBJ1-5, with D unclear. Germline V gene lookup returns CDR1 MNHEY and CDR2 SVGEGT. The CDR3 has 13 residues. Deletions cut 4 bases from V and 1 base from J, with 5 bases between. The CDR3 is CASSWVSNQPQHF. CDR3 nucleotides: TGTGCCAGCAGTTGGGTGAGCAATCAGCCCCAGCATTTT.

This rearrangement joins TRBV6-2 or TRBV6-3 to TRBJ2-1; 12 nucleotides line up with TRBD2. This CDR3 has 15 residues. Germline assignment: CDR1 MNHEY and CDR2 SVGEGT. With 6 bases clipped from V and 4 bases from J, the junction kept 4 bases outside the gene matches. CDR3 region: CASRPLAGGYNEQFF. The CDR3, as DNA: TGTGCCAGCAGGCCTCTAGCGGGGGGGTACAATGAGCAGTTCTTC.

This clone was seen a single time. This sequence joins TRBV2 and TRBJ2-1; 10 nucleotides align to TRBD1. This CDR3 has 19 residues. Germline V lookup: CDR1 SNHLY, CDR2 FYNNEI. With 5 bases clipped from V and 6 bases from J, the junction kept 19 bases outside the gene matches. CDR3 in amino acids: CASSHASGQGSPLGNEQFF. As DNA, the CDR3 is TGTGCCAGCAGTCATGCCTCGGGACAGGGGTCCCCCCTGGGCAATGAGCAGTTCTTC.

This clone occurred once. V and J are TRBV7-2 and TRBJ2-5, with TRBD2 as a possible D gene (6 bases). From germline, CDR1 is SGHTA and CDR2 FQGNSA. The V gene lost 4 bases and the J gene lost 5 bases, with 14 bases spanning the gap. The CDR3 totals 14 residues. CDR3 nucleotides: TGTGCCAGCAGCTCGCAGGTGGGGAGGGAGACCCAGTACTTC. It specifies CASSSQVGRETQYF.

The V and J genes are TRBV29-1 and TRBJ1-2, with D hard to call. Trimming shortened V by 4 bases and J by 5 bases, and 8 bases separated the two germline ends. This CDR3 comprises 11 residues. Germline values: CDR1 SQVTM, CDR2 ANQGSEA. The CDR3 bases are TGCAGCGTTGTCCCCACTTATGGCTACACCTTC. Translated: CSVVPTYGYTF.

This CDR3 reads CASSFLNTGELFF. CDR3 bases: TGTGCCAGCAGTTTCTTGAACACCGGGGAGCTGTTTTTT. This rearrangement joins TRBV27 to TRBJ2-2, with D uncertain. The CDR3 is 13 residues long. Germline CDR1 and CDR2: MNHEY and SMNVEV (reference sequence). Trimming left V 3 bases short and J 1 base short, with 3 bases between.

In its sample, this clone was seen a few times. The rearrangement links TRBV13 to TRBJ2-1; the match to TRBD2 covers 7 bases. V shed 6 bases, J shed 6 bases, and the junction held 14 bases outside the gene matches. The V gene's germline CDR1 is PRHDT and CDR2 FYEKMQ (reference sequence). This CDR3 has 16 amino acids. The CDR3: CASSSLLRERFNEQFF. The CDR3, as DNA: TGTGCCAGCAGTTCGCTTTTGCGGGAGAGGTTCAATGAGCAGTTCTTC. Complete variable domain (other parts from reference TRBV13 and TRBJ2-1): AAGVIQSPRHLIKEKRETATLKCYPIPRHDTVYWYQQGPGQDPQFLISFYEKMQSDKGSIPDRFSAQQFSDYHSELNMSSLELGDSALYFCASSSLLRERFNEQFFGPGTRLTVL.

The chain uses TRBV4-3 and TRBJ1-1; D call uncertain. The CDR3 consists of 16 residues. Germline-derived CDR1 and CDR2 are LGHNA and YSLEER. The ends were cut back, 3 bases at V and 3 bases at J, with 17 bases in the middle. The CDR3 bases are TGCGCCAGCAGCCACAACCCCGATAAACACGACACTGAAGCTTTCTTT. Its protein is CASSHNPDKHDTEAFF.

The CDR3: CAAARRDSYNEQFF. CDR3 DNA: TGTGCCGCAGCCCGGCGGGACAGCTACAATGAGCAGTTCTTC. J is TRBJ2-1 and V is TRBV6-5; D might be TRBD1 (7 bases). This CDR3 region has 14 residues. Trimming removed 11 bases at V and 3 bases at J, with 17 bases between. CDR1 is MNHEY and CDR2 is SVGAGI in the germline V gene.

The gene calls are TRBV6-5 and TRBJ1-2; weak D call: TRBD1 (5 bases). Germline V gene data show CDR1 as MNHEY and CDR2 as SVGAGI. This CDR3 contains 13 residues. The V end was cut by 2 bases, the J end by 8 bases, with 12 bases between. This chain's CDR3 is CASSYGWGSGYTF. The CDR3, as DNA: TGTGCCAGCAGTTACGGTTGGGGCTCCGGCTACACCTTC.

The chain is built from TRBV7-6 and TRBJ2-5; 13 nucleotides align to TRBD2. Germline CDR1 is SGHVS and CDR2 is FNYEAQ. CDR3 length: 15 residues. V lost 4 bases, J lost 4 bases, and 3 bases stayed unmatched. CDR3 coding DNA: TGTGCCAGCAGCTCCGGGACTAGCGGGGCAGAGACCCAGTACTTC. This codes for CASSSGTSGAETQYF.

The V call is TRBV28, the J call TRBJ1-3, with unresolved D. The germline CDR1 and CDR2 sequences are MDHEN and SYDVKM. The CDR3 is 16 residues long. The ends were cut back, 4 bases at V and 0 bases at J, with 13 bases in the middle. CDR3 DNA sequence: TGTGCCAGCAGTTGGAAGGGATACTTCTCTGGAAACACCATATATTTT. Translated, it gives CASSWKGYFSGNTIYF.

CDR3 sequence: CASKSARSSYEQYF. Written as DNA, the CDR3 is TGTGCCAGCAAATCAGCCAGGTCTTCCTACGAGCAGTACTTC. The V and J genes are TRBV2 and TRBJ2-7; the D is unclear. Germline V gives CDR1 SNHLY, CDR2 FYNNEI. V was shortened by 7 bases and J by 1 base, with 14 bases between the two germline ends. This CDR3 has 14 residues.